Below, 14 T cell receptor beta chains from the same sample are listed, as sequenced in a study of shared clonotypes between healthy human individuals. Here immunoSEQ multiplex PCR was the method, and the copy in TCRdb shows in-frame clones only, minus some. The sample lists 950,000 to 1,100,000 clones; 65% to 80% were seen once. The sequencing sample was made of memory CD4+ T cells sorted from blood. The subset denotes: CD45RA-negative fraction. The receptors here all came from a man younger than 35 in good health.

The rearrangement uses TRBV9 and TRBJ2-3; D is uncertain. The V end was cut by 1 base, the J end by 2 bases, with 11 bases between. The CDR3 runs to 15 residues. From germline, CDR1 is SGDLS and CDR2 YYNGEE. The CDR3 DNA sequence: TGTGCCAGCAGCGTAATAGGGCTTGACACAGATACGCAGTATTTT. It yields the protein CASSVIGLDTDTQYF.

This clone has just one count. The chain uses TRBV7-2 and TRBJ1-2; D might be TRBD1 (5 bases). The germline CDR1 and CDR2 sequences are SGHTA and FQGNSA. With 3 bases removed from V and 2 bases from J, the gap between germline ends came to 10 bases. The length of the CDR3 is 14 residues. The CDR3 reads CASSFRDWNYGYTF. The CDR3 coding sequence is TGTGCCAGCAGCTTTAGGGACTGGAACTATGGCTACACCTTC.

The chain links TRBV7-6 to TRBJ2-2; the D is unclear. Trimming stripped 5 bases from V and 2 bases from J, with 15 bases between. Germline CDR1 and CDR2: SGHVS and FNYEAQ. The CDR3 consists of 16 residues. CDR3 nucleotides: TGTGCCAGCAGCCCCCTTGGCAGGCCCAACACCGGGGAGCTGTTTTTT. Protein sequence: CASSPLGRPNTGELFF. The full variable domain, rest sourced from reference TRBV7-6 and TRBJ2-2, is GAGVSQSPRYKVTKRGQDVALRCDPISGHVSLYWYRQALGQGPEFLTYFNYEAQQDKSGLPNDRFSAERPEGSISTLTIQRTEQRDSAMYRCASSPLGRPNTGELFFGEGSRLTVL.

As to this clone: The sample has other DNA sequences that encode this CDR3 too. The V and J genes are TRBV6-5 and TRBJ2-5; D possibly matches TRBD1 or TRBD2 (6 bases each). Per the germline V gene, CDR1 is MNHEY and CDR2 is SVGAGI. The V end was cut by 2 bases, the J end by 5 bases, with 9 bases between. The CDR3 runs 13 residues. CDR3 region: CASSYGGRETQYF. The CDR3 coding sequence is TGTGCCAGCAGTTACGGGGGGCGGGAGACCCAGTACTTC.

The J gene is TRBJ2-1, the V gene TRBV7-8; TRBD2 agrees at 8 bases. CDR1 and CDR2 (germline): SGHVS, FQNEAQ. The CDR3 has 16 amino acids. Trimming cost V 3 bases and J 0 bases; bases outside gene matches: 4. The CDR3 DNA sequence: TGTGCCAGCAGCTTCCGACTAGCGTCCTCCTACAATGAGCAGTTCTTC. Translation gives CASSFRLASSYNEQFF.

The table lists this clone with many counts. This chain joins TRBV30 and TRBJ1-6; 10 nucleotides agree with TRBD1. The junction had 2 bases not matched to a gene; V was cut back by 5 bases and J by 7 bases. The CDR3 is made up of 13 amino acids. CDR1 is GTSNPN, CDR2 SVGIG, per germline (reference sequence). The chain's CDR3 is CAWAGQGNSPLHF. CDR3 bases: TGTGCCTGGGCGGGACAGGGGAATTCACCCCTCCACTTT.

With respect to this clone: In the same sample, other DNA sequences code for this CDR3. This rearrangement joins TRBV2 to TRBJ2-1, with 8 bases fitting TRBD1. In germline, CDR1 is SNHLY, CDR2 FYNNEI. This CDR3 has 14 amino acids. With V trimmed by 4 bases and J by 3 bases, 2 bases remained unmatched. This CDR3 reads CASSADRGYNEQFF. The CDR3 bases are TGTGCCAGCAGTGCCGACAGGGGCTACAATGAGCAGTTCTTC.

The chain combines TRBV20-1 with TRBJ2-3; D may correspond to TRBD1 or TRBD2 (5 bases each). The germline V and J ends were trimmed by 8 bases and 9 bases, with 15 bases remaining between them. The CDR3 has 11 residues. Germline CDR1 reads DFQATT; CDR2 reads SNEGSKA (reference sequence). CDR3 amino acids: CSPSVGETQYF. The CDR3 region has the DNA TGCAGTCCGAGCGTGGGGGAGACGCAGTATTTT.

The V call is TRBV6-6, the J call TRBJ1-6; 7 bases are shared with TRBD1. This CDR3 comprises 14 residues. Germline-derived CDR1 and CDR2 are MNHNY and SVGAGI (reference sequence). With V trimmed by 8 bases and J by 7 bases, 8 bases remained unmatched. This CDR3 reads CASRDRAVNSPLHF. The CDR3 coding sequence is TGTGCCAGCCGTGACAGGGCTGTAAATTCACCCCTCCACTTT.

The chain carries TRBV11-2 and TRBJ2-7; TRBD2 might be the D (7 bases). Per the germline V gene, CDR1 is SGHAT and CDR2 is FQNNGV. V dropped 1 base and J dropped 2 bases, with 12 bases sitting between them. CDR3 length equals 15 residues. The CDR3 DNA reads TGTGCCAGCAGCTTAGCCGGGGGGCCCACCTACGAGCAGTACTTC. The encoded protein is CASSLAGGPTYEQYF. The full variable domain, rest sourced from reference TRBV11-2 and TRBJ2-7, is EAGVAQSPRYKIIEKRQSVAFWCNPISGHATLYWYQQILGQGPKLLIQFQNNGVVDDSQLPKDRFSAERLKGVDSTLKIQPAKLEDSAVYLCASSLAGGPTYEQYFGPGTRLTVT.

This clone was picked up a small number of times. The chain is built from TRBV5-1 and TRBJ2-2; D is possibly TRBD2 (6 bases). CDR1 SGHRS and CDR2 YFSETQ come from the germline V gene. V was pared by 4 bases and J by 4 bases, with 8 bases between. The CDR3 has 13 amino acids. CDR3 sequence reads: CASSVGLTGELFF. For the CDR3, the DNA is TGCGCCAGCAGCGTGGGACTCACCGGGGAGCTGTTTTTT.

CDR3 coding DNA: TGTGCCAGCAGGTCAGGGGGGGGGACGACGAACACTGAAGCTTTCTTT. Amino acid sequence: CASRSGGGTTNTEAFF. The chain links TRBV27 to TRBJ1-1; 7 nucleotides align to TRBD1. The V gene's germline CDR1 is MNHEY and CDR2 SMNVEV (reference sequence). The junction had 11 bases not matched to a gene; V was cut back by 6 bases and J by 1 base. This CDR3 is built from 16 residues.

J is TRBJ2-7 and V is TRBV20-1; tentative D call: TRBD2 (5 bases). The CDR3 is 11 amino acids. Per germline, CDR1 DFQATT and CDR2 SNEGSKA (reference sequence). Trimming left V 4 bases short and J 4 bases short, with 8 bases between. CDR3 coding DNA: TGCAGTGCTATCGGGGAGTACGAGCAGTACTTC. Its protein is CSAIGEYEQYF.

The chain uses TRBV18 and TRBJ2-7, with D possibly matching TRBD2 (5 bases). With 3 bases removed from V and 5 bases from J, the gap between germline ends came to 14 bases. In germline, CDR1 is KGHSH, CDR2 LQKENI. CDR3 length equals 14 residues. The CDR3 region is CASSPTPGFNEQYF. For the CDR3, the DNA is TGTGCCAGCTCACCCACCCCGGGGTTCAACGAGCAGTACTTC.